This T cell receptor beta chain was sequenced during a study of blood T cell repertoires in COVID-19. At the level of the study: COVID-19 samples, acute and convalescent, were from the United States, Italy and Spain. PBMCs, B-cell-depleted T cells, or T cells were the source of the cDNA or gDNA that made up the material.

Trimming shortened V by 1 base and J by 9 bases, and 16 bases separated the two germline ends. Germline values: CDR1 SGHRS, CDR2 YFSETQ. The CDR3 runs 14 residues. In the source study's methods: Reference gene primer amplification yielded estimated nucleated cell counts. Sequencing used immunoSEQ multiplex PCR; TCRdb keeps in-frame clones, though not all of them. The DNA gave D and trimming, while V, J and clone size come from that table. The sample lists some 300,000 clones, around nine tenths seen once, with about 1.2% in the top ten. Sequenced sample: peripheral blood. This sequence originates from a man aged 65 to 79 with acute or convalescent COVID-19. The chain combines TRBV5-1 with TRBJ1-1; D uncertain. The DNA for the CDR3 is TGCGCCAGCAGCTTGATGGGCGCTCATGTCCAAGCTTTCTTT. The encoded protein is CASSLMGAHVQAFF.